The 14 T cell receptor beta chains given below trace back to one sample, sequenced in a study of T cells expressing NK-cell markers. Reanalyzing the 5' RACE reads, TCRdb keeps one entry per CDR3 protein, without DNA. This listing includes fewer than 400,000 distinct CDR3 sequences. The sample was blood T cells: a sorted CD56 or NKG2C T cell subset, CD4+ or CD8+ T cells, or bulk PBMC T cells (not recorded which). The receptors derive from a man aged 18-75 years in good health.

CDR3: CASGEGRGDTQYF. The V call is TRBV28, the J call TRBJ2-3; TCRdb's assignment of TRBD2 cannot be checked, as there is no DNA. The CDR3 is made up of 13 amino acids. Germline V CDR1 and CDR2: MDHEN, SYDVKM.

The CDR3 reads CASKLQGVANTEAFF. The chain couples TRBV19 to TRBJ1-1; the TCRdb call, TRBD1, lacks DNA for checking. The CDR3 sequence is 15 residues long. CDR1 and CDR2 (germline): LNHDA, SQIVND (reference sequence).

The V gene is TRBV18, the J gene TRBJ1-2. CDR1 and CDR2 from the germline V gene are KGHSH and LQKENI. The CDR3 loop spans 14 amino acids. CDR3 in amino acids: CASSPGMDLIGYTF.

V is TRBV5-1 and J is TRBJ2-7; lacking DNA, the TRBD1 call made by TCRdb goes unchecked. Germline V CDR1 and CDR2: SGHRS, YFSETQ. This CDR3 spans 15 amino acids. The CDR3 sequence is CASSRAPTGGYEQYF.

The CDR3 sequence is CASSAAGRGRSEQYF. V usage is TRBV7-9 and J usage is TRBJ2-7; the TCRdb D gene call, TRBD1, has no DNA to confirm it. CDR3 length: 15 amino acids. Looked up from germline, CDR1 is SEHNR and CDR2 is FQNEAQ (reference sequence).

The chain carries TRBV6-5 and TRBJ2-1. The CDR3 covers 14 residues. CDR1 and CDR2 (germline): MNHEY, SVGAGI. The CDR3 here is CASSYARHLNEQFF.

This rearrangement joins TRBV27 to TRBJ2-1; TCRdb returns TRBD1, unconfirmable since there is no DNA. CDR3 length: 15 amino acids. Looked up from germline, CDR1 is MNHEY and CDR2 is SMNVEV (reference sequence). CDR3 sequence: CASSLRGFSYNEQFF.

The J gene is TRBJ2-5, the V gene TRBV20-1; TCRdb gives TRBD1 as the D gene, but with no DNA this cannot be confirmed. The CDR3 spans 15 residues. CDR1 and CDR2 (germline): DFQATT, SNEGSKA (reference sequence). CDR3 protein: CSASAYRGGRETQYF.

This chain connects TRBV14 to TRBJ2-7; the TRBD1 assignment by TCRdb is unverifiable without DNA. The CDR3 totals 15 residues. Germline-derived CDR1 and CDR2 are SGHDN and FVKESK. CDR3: CASSQDGLRGREQYF.

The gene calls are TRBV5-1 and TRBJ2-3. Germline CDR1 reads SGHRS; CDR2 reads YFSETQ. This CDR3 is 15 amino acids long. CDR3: CASFLGQAVGDTQYF.

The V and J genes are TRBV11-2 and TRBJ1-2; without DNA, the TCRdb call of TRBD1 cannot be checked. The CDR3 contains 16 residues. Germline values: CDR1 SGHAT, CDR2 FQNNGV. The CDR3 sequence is CASSLRSTGANYGYTF.

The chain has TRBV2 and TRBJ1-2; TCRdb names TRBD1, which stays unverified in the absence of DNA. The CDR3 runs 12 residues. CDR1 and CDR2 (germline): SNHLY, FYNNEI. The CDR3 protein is CASRTGEYGYTF.

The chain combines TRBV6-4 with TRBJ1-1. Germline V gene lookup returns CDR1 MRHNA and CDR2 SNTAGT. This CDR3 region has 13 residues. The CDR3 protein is CASSESSYTEAFF.

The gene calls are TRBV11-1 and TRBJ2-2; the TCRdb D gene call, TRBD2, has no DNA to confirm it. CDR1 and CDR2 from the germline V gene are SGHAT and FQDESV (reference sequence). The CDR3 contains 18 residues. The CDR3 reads CASSLWTSGVRNTGELFF.